The entry that follows covers one TCR beta chain sequence. CDR1 is KGHDR and CDR2 is SFDVKD in the germline V gene. The CDR3 is 14 residues long. V dropped 5 bases and J dropped 8 bases, with 15 bases sitting between them. The sample originates from a study of T cells in Graves' hyperthyroidism and ophthalmopathy. Reasons for excluding patients were uncontrolled infection, other autoimmune disease, pregnancy or lactation. Each 10 ml fresh peripheral blood draw supplied the PBMCs. TCR beta CDR3 regions were amplified from RNA. Carried out on the TCR CDR3, a first-round RT-PCR used the HTBI primer set. MiXCR, run by TCRdb on the multiplex PCR reads, gives a single entry per CDR3 protein. The table shows some 400,000 distinct CDR3 sequences, with approximately 13% occurring only once.

The TCR originated in a woman in her sixties or seventies with Graves' hyperthyroidism. The chain couples TRBV24-1 to TRBJ2-1; the D gene could be TRBD1 or TRBD2 (6 bases each). Sequenced: blood. The CDR3 reads CATSASRGGDEQFF. For the CDR3, the DNA is TGTGCCACCAGTGCTTCCAGGGGCGGGGATGAGCAGTTCTTC.